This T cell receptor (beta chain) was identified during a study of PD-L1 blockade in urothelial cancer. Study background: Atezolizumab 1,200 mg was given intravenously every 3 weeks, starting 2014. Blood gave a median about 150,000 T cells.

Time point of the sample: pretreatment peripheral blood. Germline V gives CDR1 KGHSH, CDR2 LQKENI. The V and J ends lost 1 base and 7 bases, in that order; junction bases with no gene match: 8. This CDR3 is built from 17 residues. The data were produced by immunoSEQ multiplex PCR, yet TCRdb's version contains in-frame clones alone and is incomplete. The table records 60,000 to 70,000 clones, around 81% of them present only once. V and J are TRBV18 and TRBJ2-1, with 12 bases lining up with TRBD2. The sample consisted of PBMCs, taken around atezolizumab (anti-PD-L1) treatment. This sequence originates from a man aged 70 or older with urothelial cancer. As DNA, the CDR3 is TGTGCCAGCTCACCACGGGCTAGCGGGAGGGCCGGGAATGAGCAGTTCTTC. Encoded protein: CASSPRASGRAGNEQFF.